This TCR beta chain was retrieved from a study of glioma-infiltrating T cells. Whole-study findings and limits: Non-neoplastic patients had below-expected tissue-blood divergence, while all gliomas exceeded expectation. CDR3 overlap between tissue and blood was very small.

The iRepertoire nested amplicon-rescue multiplex PCR amplified TCR alpha and beta CDR3s from RNA. For one-step reverse transcription and amplification, roughly 100-400 ng of tissue mRNA or PBMC total RNA was used. MiXCR, applied by TCRdb to the multiplex PCR reads, yields one record per CDR3 protein. The data show 150,000 to 200,000 distinct CDR3 sequences, roughly 45% seen once. Comment on this clonotype: Its antigen is still unknown.

The germline gives CDR1 SGHAT, CDR2 FQNNGV. Trimming stripped 5 bases from V and 2 bases from J, with 10 bases between. The length of the CDR3 is 13 residues. The sample comprised glioma tissue, nonneoplastic brain tissue, or PBMCs (not recorded which). The TCR was taken from a human donor with low-grade glioma or glioblastoma, undergoing nonglioma brain surgery, or in good health (not recorded which). This chain joins TRBV11-2 and TRBJ2-7; D unresolved. The CDR3 loop is CASSPVGAYEQYF. As DNA, the CDR3 is TGTGCCAGCAGCCCAGTAGGCGCCTACGAGCAGTACTTC.